This paragraph covers one T cell receptor (beta chain) sequence. Its antigen is not known. This PCR relied on a set of 60 Vbeta primers and 13 Jbeta primers. TCRdb's table, derived via immunoSEQ multiplex PCR, lists solely in-frame clones and lacks some. This table has a few hundred thousand clones, just under 85% appearing once. Germline V gene data show CDR1 as SGHVS and CDR2 as FNYEAQ. The CDR3 length is 14 residues. J was trimmed by 6 bases and V by 3 bases; bases with no gene match: 5. The sample belongs to a study of cytomegalovirus exposure and HLA in healthy donors. Notes on the study in general: Presence/absence analyses rested on an assumption that sequencing depth was roughly uniform across donors. Later work found most CMV-associated TCR beta chains apparently HLA-restricted. About 87% or about 30% of the time was how often most TCR beta V segments were productive, according to an earlier analysis.

This sequence originates from a woman aged 35 to 49 in good health and CMV-seronegative. The sample taken for sequencing was PBMCs. This sequence joins TRBV7-6 and TRBJ1-2; 9 bases align to TRBD1. The CDR3, as DNA: TGTGCCAGCAGCTTGGGACAGGGCCCGGATGGCTACACCTTC. Translation: CASSLGQGPDGYTF.